This TCR beta chain came from a study of blood T cells in healthy people across ages (dated by TCRdb to 2014 to 2015). A note on the overall study: Template switching captured roughly one uniquely barcoded TCR beta cDNA molecule per two T cells in model experiments. The study measured age-related changes in TCR beta repertoire diversity using deep sequencing normalized with unique cDNA molecular identifiers. Donors were grouped into four age groups: young (average 16 years), middle-aged (about 38), aged (around 60) and long-lived (around 80). To avoid experimental bias, donors of different ages were spread randomly across the sequencing lanes. Two additional independent replicas of 1 million unique cDNA reads from the same blood draw were analyzed for two donors (one aged 18 to 29 and one aged 80 or older).

The donors were roughly 40 Caucasian individuals from Russia, aged roughly 6 to 100 years, who were systemically healthy. Ten milliliters of peripheral blood were drawn from each donor into EDTA-treated Vacutainer tubes. Ficoll-Paque density-gradient centrifugation was used to isolate PBMCs, with at least 6.5 million per sample. Trizol reagent was used to extract total RNA from PBMCs, with at least 5 micrograms per sample. For every donor, flow cytometry on a PBMC aliquot measured the percentage of naive CD45RAhigh/CD27high T cells. CDR1 and CDR2, per the germline V gene (reference sequence), are SEHNR and FQNEAQ. V loses 5 bases at its end and J loses 8 bases; junction bases beyond the gene matches: 14. The CDR3, from cysteine to phenylalanine, totals 15 residues. The only DNA kept is the CDR3, 45 bases in frame from the first base. The library relied on 5' RACE. Data came from an Illumina HiSeq 2500. The second PCR ran for roughly 7 to 11 cycles and used a J-beta primer mix along with a sample-barcoded 5' primer. Each TCR beta cDNA molecule received a unique molecular identifier from a template-switch 5' adaptor carrying 12 random nucleotides. At least 2.5 million CDR3-containing paired-end reads were obtained from each sample. First-strand cDNA synthesis was performed from all RNA using the Mint cDNA synthesis kit, with priming by a TRBC-specific oligonucleotide. All cDNA was treated with uracil-DNA glycosylase and then went through a first 18-cycle PCR with the universal primers M1SS and BC2_uni_R. Under the source paper's analysis protocol: For normalization, 1 million high-quality reads, each with a distinct molecular identifier, were randomly selected from each sample. Instead of being binned into consensus sequences, reads with shared molecular identifiers were discarded. MiTCR, with a Q25 quality threshold and the strictest error-elimination algorithm, was used for CDR3 identification, clonotype clustering and error correction. Lower-bound total TCR beta diversity was estimated with a nonparametric unseen species model using Euler transformation. TCRdb applied fastp at Q25 and MiXCR to the public reads, then kept only in-frame beta chains. Identical CDR3 protein sequences are pooled into one entry, listed with their most common genes and DNA. TCRdb, not the authors, supplied the V and J calls. This sample is represented by about 1.8 million distinct CDR3 sequences; roughly 52% of them were singletons. 2.1% of the sample goes to the ten largest clones.

A remark on this clonotype: No cognate antigen has been identified for it. Within one base of it there is no much larger clone, and no base qualities were kept.

Overall study results and their limits: Since profiling was done on bulk unsorted PBMCs, naive and antigen-experienced compartments could not be conclusively compared. Observed TCR beta diversity per million T cells fell roughly linearly with age, and a significant reduction was already apparent by age roughly 40. Donor CMV infection status was unknown, potentially confounding age-related changes in expanded clonotypes. Total diversity estimates from one million sequenced T cells were considered lower bounds and underestimates. Compared with the aged group, more naive CD4+ T cells, fewer expanded clones and increased TCR diversity were shown by the long-lived group, suggesting age selection. A strong correlation was found between observed TCR beta diversity and the percentage of naive T cells measured by flow cytometry.

Sequenced material: blood. The clonotype comes from a woman aged 40 to 50 in good health. The chain is assembled from TRBV7-9 and TRBJ1-2, with 7 junctional bases fitting TRBD1. Read as DNA, the sequence is TGTGCCAGCAGCCCAGCGAACGACAGGGTTCGAGGCTACACCTTC. This sequence encodes CASSPANDRVRGYTF.